These 5 T cell receptor beta chains share one sample of origin, sequenced in a study of blood T cell repertoires in COVID-19. Sequenced by immunoSEQ multiplex PCR; TCRdb stores in-frame clones only, minus some. The sample records roughly 310,000 clones, more than 90% being singletons. The specimen sequenced was PBMCs or T cells enriched from blood (not recorded which). These TCRs come from a man between 60 and 75 years old who had recovered from COVID-19.

V gene TRBV27 combines with J gene TRBJ1-3; 7 bases match TRBD1. After removal of 9 bases from V and 1 base from J, the junction contained 12 bases not matched to a gene. Germline V gene data show CDR1 as MNHEY and CDR2 as SMNVEV (reference sequence). The CDR3 consists of 16 residues. In nucleotides, the CDR3 is TGTGCCAGTAAGACAGGGCCGGCGCGGTCTGGAAACACCATATATTTT. Its protein is CASKTGPARSGNTIYF.

The chain carries TRBV2 and TRBJ1-5, with D perhaps TRBD1 (5 bases). CDR1 is SNHLY, CDR2 FYNNEI, per germline. V dropped 1 base and J dropped 5 bases, with 15 bases sitting between them. This CDR3 region has 16 residues. The CDR3 protein is CASSEGGDRLDQPQHF. The CDR3 DNA is TGTGCCAGCAGTGAAGGGGGTGACAGATTGGATCAGCCCCAGCATTTT.

This clone has just one count. V usage is TRBV2 and J usage is TRBJ1-1; 8 nucleotides match TRBD1. V was pared by 6 bases and J by 5 bases, with 8 bases of the junction left unmatched. This CDR3 spans 14 amino acids. Germline loops: CDR1 SNHLY, CDR2 FYNNEI. CDR3 sequence (DNA): TGTGCCAGCAGCTCGGACAGGGTGAGGACTGAAGCTTTCTTT. Amino acids: CASSSDRVRTEAFF. Full variable domain (missing parts from reference TRBV2 and TRBJ1-1): EPEVTQTPSHQVTQMGQEVILRCVPISNHLYFYWYRQILGQKVEFLVSFYNNEISEKSEIFDDQFSVERPDGSNFTLKIRSTKLEDSAMYFCASSSDRVRTEAFFGQGTRLTVV.

The CDR3 nucleotides read TGTGCCAGCAGCTGGTCAGGGAACACTGAAGCTTTCTTT. This sequence encodes CASSWSGNTEAFF. V gene TRBV5-5 combines with J gene TRBJ1-1, with D hard to call. The CDR3 loop spans 13 amino acids. Deletions cut 3 bases from V and 1 base from J, with 7 bases between. From germline, CDR1 is SGHKS and CDR2 YYEKEE (reference sequence).

The chain couples TRBV2 to TRBJ2-7, with TRBD1 matching over 9 bases. With V trimmed by 7 bases and J by 5 bases, 6 bases remained unmatched. This CDR3 has 13 amino acids. Germline V gives CDR1 SNHLY, CDR2 FYNNEI. This CDR3 is CASTVDRGNEQYF. In DNA, the CDR3 is TGTGCCAGCACCGTGGACAGGGGCAACGAGCAGTACTTC.